This T cell receptor beta chain was obtained from a study of blood T cell repertoires in COVID-19. TCRdb keeps only in-frame clones here, not all; method: immunoSEQ multiplex PCR. The sample includes roughly 24,000 clones, 70% to 90% of them seen just once. CDR3 length: 14 amino acids. Per germline, CDR1 SGHNT and CDR2 YENEEA. Trimming at V came to 3 bases and at J to 5 bases, leaving 5 bases not matched to a gene. Sequenced input: peripheral blood. V is TRBV11-3 and J is TRBJ2-7, with TRBD1 identical over 9 bases. This TCR came from a man aged 70-80 years with COVID-19, enrolled during active disease. The CDR3 sequence: CASSLGQGGDEQYF. The CDR3 coding sequence is TGTGCCAGCAGCTTGGGACAGGGAGGCGACGAGCAGTACTTC.